This TCR beta chain appears in the sequencing data of a study of T cells expressing NK-cell markers. Study information: Sorted CD3+CD56+NKG2C+, CD3+CD56+NKG2C- and CD3+CD56-NKG2C+ T cells supplied TCR beta repertoires. The study sequenced eight donors, seven HCMV-seropositive and one seronegative.

This CDR3 is built from 14 residues. Per the germline V gene, CDR1 is LNHNV and CDR2 is YYDKDF (reference sequence). Regarding this clonotype: The antigen is unknown.

TCRdb re-called the 5' RACE reads; one entry per CDR3 protein, DNA not given. The sample table sets out hundreds of thousands of distinct CDR3 sequences. Whole-study results and caveats: These same clonotypes (in several donors) also led the CD3+CD56-NKG2C+ fraction. Dominant NKG2C+ clonotype frequencies of about 1.0-7.0% of CD8+ T cells were measured in over 5 donors.

The rearrangement uses TRBV15 and TRBJ2-1; TCRdb reports TRBD1, a call that lacks DNA to check it against. The sequencing input was blood T cells: a sorted CD56 or NKG2C T cell subset, CD4+ or CD8+ T cells, or bulk PBMC T cells (not recorded which). The receptor's source is a man aged 18-75 years in good health. This CDR3 is CATSRGGTVNEQFF.